Listed here are 16 T cell receptor beta chains from one sample, sequenced in a study of T cells in Graves' hyperthyroidism and ophthalmopathy. There were TCR beta CDR3 regions amplified from RNA transcripts. Using the HTBI primer set, a first-round RT-PCR was run on the TCR CDR3. TCRdb re-derived calls from the multiplex PCR reads in MiXCR, one entry per CDR3 protein. This sample has about 580,000 distinct CDR3 sequences, with roughly 14% found just once. Sequencing used blood. These receptors originate from a woman aged 30 to 39 with Graves' hyperthyroidism that later progressed to Graves' ophthalmopathy.

This clonotype was counted at least ten times. V is TRBV12-3 or TRBV12-4 and J is TRBJ1-4; D is undetermined. This CDR3 has 14 residues. V was clipped by 5 bases and J by 4 bases, with 11 bases between them. CDR3 in amino acids: CASSETGVNEKLFF. The CDR3, as DNA: TGTGCCAGCAGTGAGACGGGCGTTAATGAAAAACTGTTTTTT.

This clonotype was seen repeatedly, ten times or more. The chain is built from TRBV15 and TRBJ1-4; D gene ambiguous. This CDR3 has 16 amino acids. Germline CDR1 is LNHNV and CDR2 is YYDKDF (reference sequence). V lost 4 bases and J lost 1, with 13 bases in between. The CDR3 coding sequence is TGTGCCACCAGCATATCGGTCGAGGGAACTAATGAAAAACTGTTTTTT. Translated: CATSISVEGTNEKLFF.

This clonotype was observed many times. The chain couples TRBV18 to TRBJ2-2, with D unclear. Trimming cost V 5 bases and J 6 bases, with 4 bases left between them. Germline V gives CDR1 KGHSH, CDR2 LQKENI. The CDR3 spans 11 residues. The CDR3 DNA follows: TGTGCCAGCTCAGCCCCCGGGGAGCTGTTTTTT. Encoded protein: CASSAPGELFF. Full variable domain (remainder filled in from reference TRBV18 and TRBJ2-2): NAGVMQNPRHLVRRRGQEARLRCSPMKGHSHVYWYRQLPEEGLKFMVYLQKENIIDESGMPKERFSAEFPKEGPSILRIQQVVRGDSAAYFCASSAPGELFFGEGSRLTVL.

The rearrangement links TRBV27 to TRBJ2-2; D perhaps matches TRBD2 (5 bases). The CDR3 extends over 16 amino acids. Trimming pared 5 bases from V and 2 bases from J, leaving 15 bases between. Germline lookup yields CDR1 MNHEY and CDR2 SMNVEV (reference sequence). The CDR3 here is CASSPLVASNTGELFF. CDR3 nucleotide sequence: TGTGCCAGCAGTCCCCTCGTAGCGAGTAACACCGGGGAGCTGTTTTTT.

The chain joins TRBV9 to TRBJ2-2, with TRBD1 as a possible D gene (5 bases). V lost 8 bases and J 1 base, leaving 12 bases between the germline ends. Germline values: CDR1 SGDLS, CDR2 YYNGEE. The CDR3 has 14 residues. In DNA form, the CDR3 reads TGTGCCAGTCAAGACAGAAAGAACACCGGGGAGCTGTTTTTT. The encoded protein is CASQDRKNTGELFF.

This clonotype was observed a handful of times. The chain carries TRBV20-1 and TRBJ2-7; 10 bases map to TRBD1. The CDR3 runs 15 residues. Unmatched junction bases numbered 11, after V lost 5 bases and J lost 4 bases. CDR1 and CDR2 from the germline V gene are DFQATT and SNEGSKA (reference sequence). The CDR3 DNA reads as TGCAGTGCTTTGATACGACAGGGGGCGCGTTACGAGCAGTACTTC. It encodes CSALIRQGARYEQYF.

The chain is built from TRBV14 and TRBJ2-1; D not certain. CDR1 and CDR2 from the germline V gene are SGHDN and FVKESK. With 0 bases removed from V and 2 bases from J, the gap between germline ends came to 11 bases. CDR3 size: 16 residues. The CDR3 DNA follows: TGTGCCAGCAGCCAAGACCCGTACATCCCCTACAATGAGCAGTTCTTC. It translates to CASSQDPYIPYNEQFF. Full variable domain (rest looked up from reference TRBV14 and TRBJ2-1): EAGVTQFPSHSVIEKGQTVTLRCDPISGHDNLYWYRRVMGKEIKFLLHFVKESKQDESGMPNNRFLAERTGGTYSTLKVQPAELEDSGVYFCASSQDPYIPYNEQFFGPGTRLTVL.

This clonotype occurred many times. The chain is built from TRBV6-2 or TRBV6-3 and TRBJ1-1; D remains ambiguous. This CDR3 is built from 14 residues. Per the germline V gene, CDR1 is MNHEY and CDR2 is SVGEGT. The germline V and J ends were trimmed by 7 bases and 4 bases, with 16 bases remaining between them. The CDR3 region is CASTQAVYGTEAFF. The CDR3 DNA follows: TGTGCCAGCACCCAGGCGGTGTATGGCACTGAAGCTTTCTTT.

This clonotype has ten or more counts. V usage is TRBV5-1 and J usage is TRBJ2-1, with a tentative D call TRBD2 (6 bases). CDR1 is SGHRS and CDR2 is YFSETQ in the germline V gene. There are 15 residues in the CDR3. Trimming left V 6 bases short and J 1 base short, with 14 bases between. The CDR3 sequence: CASNGGRGSYNEQFF. CDR3 DNA sequence: TGCGCCAGCAATGGAGGGAGAGGGTCCTACAATGAGCAGTTCTTC.

The table lists this clonotype with many counts. CDR3 nucleotides: TGTGCCAGCAGTGAAGGGGGAGTTGGTTCGAATGAGCAGTTCTTC. Its protein is CASSEGGVGSNEQFF. The V gene is TRBV2, the J gene TRBJ2-1; D may be TRBD2 (5 bases). V lost 1 base and J 7 bases, leaving 14 bases between the germline ends. This CDR3 region has 15 residues. Germline CDR1 SNHLY, CDR2 FYNNEI.

This clonotype was counted at least ten times. The gene calls are TRBV28 and TRBJ2-6; maybe TRBD1 (6 bases). V was clipped by 5 bases and J by 3 bases, with 8 bases between them. The CDR3 totals 14 residues. Germline CDR1 is MDHEN and CDR2 is SYDVKM. For the CDR3, the DNA is TGTGCCAGCAGTCACAGGGATGGGGCCAACGTCCTGACTTTC. This translates into CASSHRDGANVLTF.

This clonotype showed up many times. The chain recombines TRBV20-1 with TRBJ2-1; D might be TRBD2 (7 bases). The CDR3 sequence is 14 residues long. V lost 6 bases, J lost 2 bases, and 14 bases lay in between. In germline, CDR1 is DFQATT, CDR2 SNEGSKA (reference sequence). The CDR3 nucleotides are TGCAGTGCGCGGAGGGGGGGGCCCTACAATGAGCAGTTCTTC. This codes for CSARRGGPYNEQFF.

To note about this clonotype: A much larger clone sits a single nucleotide away, making a read error possible. The chain has TRBV30 and TRBJ1-6, with a tentative D call TRBD1 (5 bases). The CDR3 has 15 amino acids. Germline V gene lookup returns CDR1 GTSNPN and CDR2 SVGIG (reference sequence). V was shortened by 4 bases and J by 9 bases, with 19 bases between the two germline ends. CDR3 in amino acids: CAWNLMGEEGSPLHF. Here the CDR3 DNA reads TGTGCCTGGAACCTAATGGGGGAAGAAGGTTCACCCCTCCACTTT.

This clonotype was detected ten times or more. The chain is built from TRBV7-9 and TRBJ1-3; a possible D gene is TRBD1 (6 bases). The CDR3 length is 14 residues. Looked up from germline, CDR1 is SEHNR and CDR2 is FQNEAQ (reference sequence). Between the trimmed V and J ends, which lost 4 bases and 4 bases, there was a span of 11 bases. CDR3: CASSSTGFGNTIYF. DNA of the CDR3: TGTGCCAGCAGCTCTACAGGGTTCGGAAACACCATATATTTT.

The chain combines TRBV19 with TRBJ1-1, with D unresolved. The ends were cut back, 7 bases at V and 5 bases at J, with 17 bases in the middle. This CDR3 has 14 residues. Germline CDR1 reads LNHDA; CDR2 reads SQIVND (reference sequence). CDR3 bases: TGTGCCAGTACCGCCTTGGACCGGGAGACTGAAGCTTTCTTT. As protein: CASTALDRETEAFF.

This clonotype was recorded at least ten times. J is TRBJ2-1 and V is TRBV24-1; TRBD1 aligns across 9 bases. Losses at the gene ends were 3 bases for V and 3 bases for J; bases not matched to a gene: 5. The CDR3 sequence is 16 residues long. CDR1 and CDR2 (germline): KGHDR, SFDVKD. Written as DNA, the CDR3 is TGTGCCACCAGTGATACAGGGGGCCGGCACTACAATGAGCAGTTCTTC. It codes for CATSDTGGRHYNEQFF.